One and the same sample provided the 21 T cell receptor beta chains below, sequenced in a study of technical replicates of blood from a handful of donors. TCRdb keeps only in-frame clones here, not all; method: immunoSEQ multiplex PCR. Of 70,000 to 95,000 clones listed, approximately 97% are singletons. The specimen sequenced was T cells isolated from PBMCs. All receptors come from a human donor in good health.

V gene TRBV19 combines with J gene TRBJ2-2; 8 bases align to TRBD1. The junction had 4 bases not matched to a gene; V was cut back by 9 bases and J by 1 base. Germline V CDR1 and CDR2: LNHDA, SQIVND (reference sequence). The CDR3 extends over 14 amino acids. This chain's CDR3 is CASLGQGNTGELFF. The CDR3 coding sequence is TGTGCCAGCTTAGGACAGGGGAACACCGGGGAGCTGTTTTTT.

This sequence joins TRBV2 and TRBJ2-3; a possible D gene is TRBD2 (5 bases). Trimming removed 1 base at V and 1 base at J, with 12 bases between. The CDR3 is 16 amino acids. Looked up from germline, CDR1 is SNHLY and CDR2 is FYNNEI. DNA for the CDR3: TGTGCCAGCAGTGAAGAAGGAGCGGTTCGCACAGATACGCAGTATTTT. Amino acids: CASSEEGAVRTDTQYF.

This chain links TRBV11-2 with TRBJ1-2, with TRBD1 identical over 10 bases. Losses at the gene ends were 5 bases for V and 2 bases for J; bases not matched to a gene: 2. Germline assignment: CDR1 SGHAT and CDR2 FQNNGV. This CDR3 spans 14 amino acids. CDR3 amino acids: CASSRDRGNYGYTF. The CDR3 bases are TGTGCCAGCAGCCGGGACAGGGGAAACTATGGCTACACCTTC. The full variable domain, completed using reference TRBV11-2 and TRBJ1-2, is EAGVAQSPRYKIIEKRQSVAFWCNPISGHATLYWYQQILGQGPKLLIQFQNNGVVDDSQLPKDRFSAERLKGVDSTLKIQPAKLEDSAVYLCASSRDRGNYGYTFGSGTRLTVV.

The V and J genes are TRBV18 and TRBJ2-7, with a weak D call TRBD2 (5 bases). The germline gives CDR1 KGHSH, CDR2 LQKENI. The CDR3 runs to 13 residues. V was trimmed by 4 bases and J by 5 bases, leaving 12 bases between them. Written as DNA, the CDR3 is TGTGCCAGCTCACTCGGGGAGCCCCACGAGCAGTACTTC. It codes for CASSLGEPHEQYF.

V and J are TRBV19 and TRBJ2-3; perhaps TRBD1 as D (7 bases). The CDR3 length is 11 residues. V was shortened by 9 bases and J by 7 bases, with 11 bases between the two germline ends. Germline loops: CDR1 LNHDA, CDR2 SQIVND (reference sequence). The CDR3 protein is CASGGGYTQYF. The CDR3 coding sequence is TGTGCCAGCGGAGGGGGCTATACGCAGTATTTT.

Concerning this clone: Other DNA sequences within the sample encode an identical CDR3. V is TRBV27 and J is TRBJ2-7, with TRBD1 matching 8 bases. J lost 3 bases, V lost 3 bases, and 4 bases had no gene match. This CDR3 is built from 14 residues. Germline lookup yields CDR1 MNHEY and CDR2 SMNVEV (reference sequence). This chain's CDR3 is CASSFGTGYYEQYF. Written as DNA, the CDR3 is TGTGCCAGCAGTTTCGGGACAGGTTACTACGAGCAGTACTTC.

The genes are TRBV13 and TRBJ1-5, with 8 positions matching TRBD1. CDR1 and CDR2 (germline): PRHDT, FYEKMQ (reference sequence). The CDR3 sequence is 14 residues long. The V and J ends lost 4 bases and 8 bases, in that order; junction bases with no gene match: 7. The CDR3 DNA reads TGTGCCAGCAGCTCTGGGACAGGCTGGAAGCCCCAGCATTTT. This codes for CASSSGTGWKPQHF.

In DNA form, the CDR3 reads TGCAGCGTCGATCCAGAAGGCACAGATACGCAGTATTTT. Translation gives CSVDPEGTDTQYF. J is TRBJ2-3 and V is TRBV29-1; D uncertain. CDR1 is SQVTM, CDR2 ANQGSEA, per germline. Between the trimmed V and J ends, which lost 6 bases and 1 base, there was a span of 11 bases. The CDR3 totals 13 residues.

The rearrangement links TRBV4-3 to TRBJ2-7, with D maybe TRBD1 (6 bases). Between the trimmed V and J ends, which lost 3 bases and 6 bases, there was a span of 15 bases. The CDR3 length is 14 residues. Germline V gene sequence: CDR1 LGHNA, CDR2 YSLEER. CDR3 bases: TGCGCCAGCAGCCAGACAGTGACAGGCAGCGAGCAGTACTTC. It encodes CASSQTVTGSEQYF.

The chain recombines TRBV29-1 with TRBJ2-7, with TRBD1 matching 8 bases. With 3 bases clipped from V and 2 bases from J, the junction kept 6 bases outside the gene matches. The CDR3 extends over 14 amino acids. Per germline, CDR1 SQVTM and CDR2 ANQGSEA. In DNA form, the CDR3 reads TGCAGCGTTGAGGTCCGGGACAGGCCCTACGAGCAGTACTTC. This translates into CSVEVRDRPYEQYF.

This rearrangement joins TRBV7-3 to TRBJ2-1; tentatively, D is TRBD2 (5 bases). Germline loops: CDR1 SGHTA, CDR2 FQGTGA. The CDR3 is 15 amino acids. Trimming took off 0 bases at V and 8 bases at J, with 14 bases between the two ends. The CDR3 DNA reads as TGTGCCAGCAGCTTAACCGTCTGGGAGAAGGATGAGCAGTTCTTC. This codes for CASSLTVWEKDEQFF.

J is TRBJ2-7 and V is TRBV7-2; 10 nucleotides align to TRBD1. The CDR3 sequence is 16 residues long. V gave up 4 bases and J gave up 6 bases; unmatched junction bases: 12. The germline gives CDR1 SGHTA, CDR2 FQGNSA. In nucleotides, the CDR3 is TGTGCCAGCAGCTGGGGTAGAGGGACAGGGGTGCGCGAGCAGTACTTC. It encodes CASSWGRGTGVREQYF.

This rearrangement joins TRBV4-1 to TRBJ1-4; D is uncertain. The germline V gene encodes CDR1 MGHRA and CDR2 YSYEKL. This CDR3 spans 15 amino acids. Between the trimmed V and J ends, which lost 2 bases and 7 bases, there was a span of 14 bases. The CDR3 here is CASSQYPVLTEKLFF. CDR3 nucleotides: TGCGCCAGCAGCCAATACCCGGTTCTTACTGAAAAACTGTTTTTT.

The rearrangement joins TRBV28 to TRBJ2-5, with TRBD1 matching 9 bases. The CDR3 is 15 residues long. The germline CDR1 and CDR2 sequences are MDHEN and SYDVKM. Trimming took 6 bases from V and 4 from J; bases not matched to a gene: 9. The CDR3 region has the DNA TGTGCCAGCAGAACGGACAGGGGCGTTGTAGAGACCCAGTACTTC. Its translation: CASRTDRGVVETQYF.

The V gene is TRBV28, the J gene TRBJ1-1; D gene uncertain. Trimming removed 3 bases at V and 6 bases at J, with 5 bases between. CDR1 MDHEN and CDR2 SYDVKM come from the germline V gene. There are 11 residues in the CDR3. In nucleotides, the CDR3 is TGTGCCAGCAGTTTGGGCGCTGAAGCTTTCTTT. The encoded protein is CASSLGAEAFF.

The V and J genes are TRBV29-1 and TRBJ1-2; D is undetermined. The germline V gene has CDR1 SQVTM and CDR2 ANQGSEA. Trimming took off 0 bases at V and 4 bases at J, with 6 bases between the two ends. This CDR3 is 12 amino acids long. The CDR3 is CSVEDASYGYTF. In nucleotides, the CDR3 is TGCAGCGTTGAAGATGCCAGCTATGGCTACACCTTC.

This chain connects TRBV18 to TRBJ2-3, with D uncertain. Germline V gene lookup returns CDR1 KGHSH and CDR2 LQKENI. The CDR3 totals 14 residues. V lost 1 base, J lost 0 bases, and 5 bases lay in between. The CDR3 DNA sequence: TGTGCCAGCTCACCACTGTATAGCACAGATACGCAGTATTTT. Protein sequence: CASSPLYSTDTQYF.

The chain uses TRBV30 and TRBJ2-1; D is perhaps TRBD2 (6 bases). Trimming removed 1 base from V and 9 bases from J, with 13 bases in between. Germline V gene sequence: CDR1 GTSNPN, CDR2 SVGIG (reference sequence). CDR3 size: 13 residues. The CDR3 is CAWSETAEGEQFF. The CDR3, as DNA: TGTGCCTGGAGTGAGACCGCGGAGGGTGAGCAGTTCTTC. The whole variable domain, filled in from reference TRBV30 and TRBJ2-1, reads SQTIHQWPATLVQPVGSPLSLECTVEGTSNPNLYWYRQAAGRGLQLLFYSVGIGQISSEVPQNLSASRPQDRQFILSSKKLLLSDSGFYLCAWSETAEGEQFFGPGTRLTVL.

The chain is built from TRBV15 and TRBJ2-5; D not certain. Trimming removed 0 bases at V and 1 base at J, with 6 bases between. The CDR3 runs to 14 residues. Germline V gene sequence: CDR1 LNHNV, CDR2 YYDKDF (reference sequence). In DNA, the CDR3 is TGTGCCACCAGCAGAGATGGGCCCCAAGAGACCCAGTACTTC. Translating it yields CATSRDGPQETQYF. The full variable domain, its missing parts supplied by reference TRBV15 and TRBJ2-5, is DAMVIQNPRYQVTQFGKPVTLSCSQTLNHNVMYWYQQKSSQAPKLLFHYYDKDFNNEADTPDNFQSRRPNTSFCFLDIRSPGLGDTAMYLCATSRDGPQETQYFGPGTRLLVL.

CDR3 coding DNA: TGTGCCAGCAGAACAGACAGGGAGATCTACGAGCAGTACTTC. Protein: CASRTDREIYEQYF. This rearrangement joins TRBV2 to TRBJ2-7, with 7 nucleotides matching TRBD1. The CDR3 extends over 14 amino acids. The trim removed 6 bases at V and 3 bases at J, leaving 8 bases unmatched. Germline CDR1 reads SNHLY; CDR2 reads FYNNEI.

The chain uses TRBV5-4 and TRBJ1-1; TRBD1 matches at 10 bases. Losses at the gene ends were 4 bases for V and 1 base for J; bases not matched to a gene: 4. The CDR3 extends over 15 amino acids. Germline loops: CDR1 SGHNT, CDR2 YYREEE (reference sequence). The CDR3 DNA reads as TGTGCCAGCAGCCGAGGGACAGGGGAGAACACTGAAGCTTTCTTT. Translated, it gives CASSRGTGENTEAFF.